Sequencing of this T cell receptor (beta chain) was carried out in a study of blood T cells in healthy people across ages. Study-wide context: About one barcoded beta molecule was captured per two T cells (by template switching).

Findings and limits, study-wide: The study found more naive CD4+ cells and higher diversity in long-lived than aged donors. Investigators viewed diversity estimates from one million T cells as underestimates, the study reported.

As for this clonotype: Its antigen is not identified.

The second PCR ran about 6 to 12 cycles with a sample-barcoded 5' primer and J-beta primers. A single record per CDR3 protein comes from TCRdb applying MiXCR to the 5' RACE reads. The sample yields 1.2 million to 1.5 million distinct CDR3 sequences, approximately 63% seen once. Material: blood. The TCR was taken from a man younger than 35 in good health.

CDR3 residues: CASSLGTGIYGYTF. The DNA of the CDR3 is TGTGCCAGCAGCTTAGGAACAGGCATCTATGGCTACACCTTC. The chain is built from TRBV7-9 and TRBJ1-2, with a weak D call TRBD1 (5 bases). V lost 1 base and J lost 4, with 10 bases in between. The V gene's germline CDR1 is SEHNR and CDR2 FQNEAQ (reference sequence). The CDR3 spans 14 residues. Full variable domain (rest looked up from reference TRBV7-9 and TRBJ1-2): DTGVSQNPRHKITKRGQNVTFRCDPISEHNRLYWYRQTLGQGPEFLTYFQNEAQLEKSRLLSDRFSAERPKGSFSTLEIQRTEQGDSAMYLCASSLGTGIYGYTFGSGTRLTVV.